Listed here is a single T cell receptor (beta chain). Its antigen is unknown. The table came from immunoSEQ multiplex PCR; TCRdb's copy has only in-frame clones and leaves some out. Of approximately 150,000 clones detected, roughly nine tenths appear once; the ten largest clones hold around 1.2%. The source of the sample is a study of T cell responses to AZD1222 COVID-19 vaccine. Analysis merged second doses at about 4 or about 12 weeks. Overall study results and limits: The donors showed a predominance of white British ancestry and of females, with possible underestimation of clonal diversity. A reported finding is that nearly half of spike-specific TCRs target unmutated variant regions. Of the AZD1222 recipients, only 5 or 6 were seropositive at baseline.

Sequencing used peripheral blood, obtained 28 days after the second AZD1222 dose. The TCR sequence derives from an adult who received the AZD1222 COVID-19 vaccine.

The CDR3 nucleotides read TGTGCCAGCAGTCGTAACCGCAGGGGGATGGGGTATGGCTACACCTTC. This translates into CASSRNRRGMGYGYTF. The chain has TRBV6-2 or TRBV6-3 and TRBJ1-2; TRBD1 matches at 7 bases. Germline CDR1 reads MNHEY; CDR2 reads SVGEGT. The CDR3 extends over 16 amino acids. J was trimmed by 5 bases and V by 5 bases; bases with no gene match: 14.